The 3 T cell receptor beta chains presented below share a single source sample, sequenced in a study of T cell responses to AZD1222 COVID-19 vaccine. Profiled with immunoSEQ multiplex PCR; TCRdb holds only in-frame clones, not every one. The data show 100,000 or so clones, roughly nine tenths seen once. The sequenced sample was peripheral blood, obtained on day 0 of AZD1222 vaccination. All receptors come from an adult in good health.

The V call is TRBV12-3 or TRBV12-4, the J call TRBJ1-2; D not resolved. The germline V and J ends were trimmed by 3 bases and 3 bases, with 8 bases remaining between them. The length of the CDR3 is 13 residues. Here the CDR3 reads CASSLGPYYGYTF. Here the CDR3 DNA reads TGTGCCAGCAGTTTGGGCCCTTACTATGGCTACACCTTC.

The rearrangement uses TRBV21-1 and TRBJ2-5. TRBV21-1 is labeled a pseudogene. The CDR3 contains 13 residues. CDR3 DNA sequence: TGTGCCAGCAGCAAAGCGCTGGGGGAGACCCAGTACTTC. It yields the protein CASSKALGETQYF.

V and J are TRBV6-2 or TRBV6-3 and TRBJ2-7; no clear D gene. The CDR3 extends over 18 amino acids. Germline CDR1 reads MNHEY; CDR2 reads SVGEGT. Trimming took 0 bases from V and 0 from J, leaving 18 bases between them. The CDR3 region is CASSYSGSDELSSYEQYF. The CDR3 DNA sequence: TGTGCCAGCAGTTACTCTGGTTCCGACGAGTTGAGCTCCTACGAGCAGTACTTC.